The rows below give T cell receptor beta chains drawn from one sample of a study of T cell responses to AZD1222 COVID-19 vaccine. Produced via immunoSEQ multiplex PCR; TCRdb's table is partial and in-frame only. The sample includes more than 95,000 clones, approximately 88% of them seen just once. The material sequenced was peripheral blood, taken on day 0 of AZD1222 vaccination. These receptors originate from an adult in good health. The CDR3 runs from the conserved cysteine through the conserved F or W. D genes are given only for firm matches. Size is stated for part of the rows, as once, few or many counts, or as a class when the clone is expanded.

J gene: TRBJ1-1
clone size: .
V gene: TRBV11-3
D gene: .
CDR3 protein: CASSLGASEGVTEAFF
CDR3 DNA: TGTGCCAGCAGCTTAGGCGCATCTGAGGGGGTCACTGAAGCTTTCTTT

J gene: TRBJ1-5
clone size: .
V gene: TRBV11-2
D gene: .
CDR3 protein: CASSLDNGGGNQPQHF
CDR3 DNA: TGTGCCAGCAGCTTAGACAACGGGGGAGGCAATCAGCCCCAGCATTTT

J gene: TRBJ1-2
clone size: .
V gene: TRBV3-1/TRBV3-2
D gene: TRBD1
CDR3 protein: CASSLYGQGANYGYTF
CDR3 DNA: TGTGCCAGCAGCCTTTACGGACAGGGAGCTAACTATGGCTACACCTTC

J gene: TRBJ2-7
clone size: .
V gene: TRBV18
D gene: TRBD1
CDR3 protein: CASSLGTGGTSYEQYF
CDR3 DNA: TGTGCCAGCTCACTAGGGACAGGGGGCACTTCCTACGAGCAGTACTTC

J gene: TRBJ1-4
clone size: .
V gene: TRBV7-8
D gene: .
CDR3 protein: CASSLEERAATNEKLFF
CDR3 DNA: TGTGCCAGCAGCTTAGAAGAGAGAGCAGCAACTAATGAAAAACTGTTTTTT

J gene: TRBJ1-2
clone size: .
V gene: TRBV11-2
D gene: .
CDR3 protein: CASSSTTDGYTF
CDR3 DNA: TGTGCCAGCAGCTCCACGACGGATGGCTACACCTTC

J gene: TRBJ1-5
clone size: .
V gene: TRBV7-2
D gene: .
CDR3 protein: CASSLSENQPQHF
CDR3 DNA: TGTGCCAGCAGCTTATCGGAGAATCAGCCCCAGCATTTT

J gene: TRBJ1-6
clone size: .
V gene: TRBV27
D gene: .
CDR3 protein: CASSSSTNSPLHF
CDR3 DNA: TGTGCCAGCAGTTCCTCGACCAATTCACCCCTCCACTTT

J gene: TRBJ1-1
clone size: .
V gene: TRBV5-6
D gene: .
CDR3 protein: CASSLVGGGTAFF
CDR3 DNA: TGTGCCAGCAGCTTGGTTGGGGGAGGGACGGCTTTCTTT

J gene: TRBJ1-6
clone size: .
V gene: TRBV7-8
D gene: .
CDR3 protein: CASSLLGGLSHSPLHF
CDR3 DNA: TGTGCCAGCAGCTTACTTGGGGGGCTTAGCCATTCACCCCTCCACTTT

J gene: TRBJ2-2
clone size: .
V gene: TRBV6-5
D gene: TRBD1
CDR3 protein: CASRAGTANTGELFF
CDR3 DNA: TGTGCCAGTCGCGCCGGGACAGCTAACACCGGGGAGCTGTTTTTT

J gene: TRBJ1-5
clone size: .
V gene: TRBV5-1
D gene: .
CDR3 protein: CASSLGHGGNQPQHF
CDR3 DNA: TGCGCCAGCAGCTTGGGACACGGAGGCAATCAGCCCCAGCATTTT

J gene: TRBJ2-3
clone size: .
V gene: TRBV5-8
D gene: TRBD2
CDR3 protein: CASSRSGSLDTQYF
CDR3 DNA: TGTGCCAGCAGTAGAAGCGGGAGTCTGGATACGCAGTATTTT

J gene: TRBJ2-3
clone size: .
V gene: TRBV12-5
D gene: .
CDR3 protein: CASGLVRDALGDTQYF
CDR3 DNA: TGTGCTAGTGGTTTGGTACGGGACGCGCTGGGAGATACGCAGTATTTT

J gene: TRBJ1-5
clone size: .
V gene: TRBV6-5
D gene: TRBD1
CDR3 protein: CASSYDRANQPQHF
CDR3 DNA: TGTGCCAGCAGTTATGACAGGGCTAATCAGCCCCAGCATTTT

J gene: TRBJ2-7
clone size: .
V gene: TRBV19
D gene: TRBD2
CDR3 protein: CASSIGGTTGVDEQYF
CDR3 DNA: TGTGCCAGTAGTATAGGTGGGACTACTGGAGTGGACGAGCAGTACTTC

J gene: TRBJ1-1
clone size: few
V gene: TRBV5-6
D gene: .
CDR3 protein: CASGRGREAFF
CDR3 DNA: TGTGCCAGCGGGAGGGGACGGGAAGCTTTCTTT

J gene: TRBJ1-1
clone size: .
V gene: TRBV14
D gene: .
CDR3 protein: CASSQDPPGRVGAFF
CDR3 DNA: TGTGCCAGCAGCCAAGATCCCCCCGGCAGGGTGGGTGCTTTCTTT

J gene: TRBJ2-6
clone size: .
V gene: TRBV10-3
D gene: .
CDR3 protein: CAIPAGPISGANVLTF
CDR3 DNA: TGTGCCATCCCGGCGGGACCTATCTCTGGGGCCAACGTCCTGACTTTC

J gene: TRBJ2-3
clone size: .
V gene: TRBV13
D gene: TRBD1
CDR3 protein: CASSRDRVADTQYF
CDR3 DNA: TGTGCCAGCAGCCGGGACAGGGTGGCAGATACGCAGTATTTT

J gene: TRBJ2-3
clone size: .
V gene: TRBV5-1
D gene: .
CDR3 protein: CASSLPGPPHLEDTQYF
CDR3 DNA: TGCGCCAGCAGCTTGCCAGGGCCTCCCCACTTAGAGGATACGCAGTATTTT

J gene: TRBJ1-1
clone size: once
V gene: TRBV6-5
D gene: .
CDR3 protein: CVSFPVGRNTEAFF
CDR3 DNA: TGTGTCAGCTTCCCGGTTGGTCGGAACACTGAAGCTTTCTTT

J gene: TRBJ1-4
clone size: .
V gene: TRBV5-1
D gene: .
CDR3 protein: CASSLRGANEKLFF
CDR3 DNA: TGCGCCAGCAGCTTGAGGGGAGCTAATGAAAAACTGTTTTTT

J gene: TRBJ1-6
clone size: .
V gene: TRBV7-6
D gene: TRBD1
CDR3 protein: CASSLVDRANSPLHF
CDR3 DNA: TGTGCCAGCAGCTTAGTGGACAGGGCGAATTCACCCCTCCACTTT

J gene: TRBJ2-2
clone size: .
V gene: TRBV4-2
D gene: TRBD1
CDR3 protein: CASSQRASGQGVTGELFF
CDR3 DNA: TGTGCCAGCAGCCAAAGAGCCTCCGGGCAGGGGGTCACCGGGGAGCTGTTTTTT

J gene: TRBJ1-5
clone size: .
V gene: TRBV2
D gene: TRBD1
CDR3 protein: CASSDRGRSNQPQHF
CDR3 DNA: TGTGCCAGCAGTGACAGGGGGCGTAGCAATCAGCCCCAGCATTTT

J gene: TRBJ1-2
clone size: .
V gene: TRBV6-5
D gene: .
CDR3 protein: CASSQRSPYGYTF
CDR3 DNA: TGTGCCAGCAGCCAACGCTCACCCTATGGCTACACCTTC

J gene: TRBJ1-2
clone size: .
V gene: TRBV27
D gene: .
CDR3 protein: CASRTSRYGYTF
CDR3 DNA: TGTGCCAGCAGGACATCTCGGTATGGCTACACCTTC

J gene: TRBJ1-1
clone size: .
V gene: TRBV6-5
D gene: TRBD1
CDR3 protein: CASRRPGTGGTEAFF
CDR3 DNA: TGTGCCAGCAGACGACCCGGGACAGGGGGCACTGAAGCTTTCTTT

J gene: TRBJ1-1
clone size: few
V gene: TRBV28
D gene: .
CDR3 protein: CALKAVKGNTEAFF
CDR3 DNA: TGTGCCTTAAAGGCCGTAAAAGGGAACACTGAAGCTTTCTTT

J gene: TRBJ1-2
clone size: .
V gene: TRBV10-1
D gene: TRBD1
CDR3 protein: CASSLDRGYGYTF
CDR3 DNA: TGCGCCAGCAGCCTGGACAGGGGTTATGGCTACACCTTC

J gene: TRBJ2-1
clone size: .
V gene: TRBV18
D gene: TRBD2
CDR3 protein: CASSPRLAGGSPNEQFF
CDR3 DNA: TGTGCCAGCTCACCCAGGCTAGCGGGGGGGTCGCCCAATGAGCAGTTCTTC

J gene: TRBJ2-5
clone size: once
V gene: TRBV29-1
D gene: TRBD2
CDR3 protein: CSVESGGTETQYF
CDR3 DNA: TGCAGCGTTGAATCGGGGGGGACGGAGACCCAGTACTTC

J gene: TRBJ1-3
clone size: once
V gene: TRBV6-1
D gene: TRBD1
CDR3 protein: CASSKDRAYSGNTIYF
CDR3 DNA: TGTGCCAGCAGTAAAGACAGGGCCTACTCTGGAAACACCATATATTTT

J gene: TRBJ1-2
clone size: few
V gene: TRBV4-1
D gene: .
CDR3 protein: CASSQGPTDYGYTF
CDR3 DNA: TGCGCCAGCAGCCAAGGACCTACTGACTATGGCTACACCTTC

J gene: TRBJ2-1
clone size: .
V gene: TRBV7-2
D gene: .
CDR3 protein: CATAVYNEQFF
CDR3 DNA: TGTGCCACCGCGGTTTACAATGAGCAGTTCTTC

J gene: TRBJ2-2
clone size: .
V gene: TRBV6-5
D gene: .
CDR3 protein: CASKVGDTGELFF
CDR3 DNA: TGTGCCAGCAAGGTCGGAGACACCGGGGAGCTGTTTTTT

J gene: TRBJ1-1
clone size: .
V gene: TRBV19
D gene: TRBD1
CDR3 protein: CASSPMGSGTGETEAFF
CDR3 DNA: TGTGCCAGTAGTCCTATGGGCTCCGGGACAGGGGAGACTGAAGCTTTCTTT

J gene: TRBJ2-1
clone size: .
V gene: TRBV9
D gene: .
CDR3 protein: CASTTRVGENEQFF
CDR3 DNA: TGTGCCAGCACCACGAGGGTGGGGGAAAATGAGCAGTTCTTC

J gene: TRBJ2-1
clone size: .
V gene: TRBV28
D gene: TRBD2
CDR3 protein: CASSWTSGRGNEQFF
CDR3 DNA: TGTGCCAGCAGTTGGACTAGCGGGAGGGGCAATGAGCAGTTCTTC

J gene: TRBJ2-7
clone size: .
V gene: TRBV12-5
D gene: .
CDR3 protein: CASGLVPGTPFREQYF
CDR3 DNA: TGTGCTAGTGGTTTGGTACCTGGGACGCCCTTCCGGGAGCAGTACTTC

J gene: TRBJ1-5
clone size: .
V gene: TRBV27
D gene: .
CDR3 protein: CASKYGGVGQPQHF
CDR3 DNA: TGTGCCAGCAAGTACGGGGGGGTTGGTCAGCCCCAGCATTTT

J gene: TRBJ2-7
clone size: .
V gene: TRBV18
D gene: .
CDR3 protein: CASSESSYEQYF
CDR3 DNA: TGTGCCAGCTCGGAAAGCTCCTACGAGCAGTACTTC

J gene: TRBJ2-7
clone size: .
V gene: TRBV7-2
D gene: .
CDR3 protein: CASSPRTGNGEQYF
CDR3 DNA: TGTGCCAGCAGCCCAAGGACGGGAAACGGCGAGCAGTACTTC

J gene: TRBJ1-4
clone size: .
V gene: TRBV9
D gene: .
CDR3 protein: CASSPTLGRTNEKLFF
CDR3 DNA: TGTGCCAGCAGCCCAACCCTGGGCAGAACTAATGAAAAACTGTTTTTT

J gene: TRBJ2-5
clone size: .
V gene: TRBV29-1
D gene: .
CDR3 protein: CSVEMFGETQYF
CDR3 DNA: TGCAGCGTTGAAATGTTCGGAGAGACCCAGTACTTC

J gene: TRBJ2-7
clone size: .
V gene: TRBV11-3
D gene: .
CDR3 protein: CASSEVYEQYF
CDR3 DNA: TGTGCCAGCAGCGAAGTCTACGAGCAGTACTTC

J gene: TRBJ1-1
clone size: .
V gene: TRBV28
D gene: TRBD1
CDR3 protein: CASSSTDRAEAFF
CDR3 DNA: TGTGCCAGCAGTTCCACCGACAGGGCTGAAGCTTTCTTT

J gene: TRBJ2-1
clone size: .
V gene: TRBV28
D gene: .
CDR3 protein: CASSLGVGSGSEQFF
CDR3 DNA: TGTGCCAGCAGTTTGGGGGTTGGGAGTGGGAGTGAGCAGTTCTTC

J gene: TRBJ1-5
clone size: .
V gene: TRBV19
D gene: .
CDR3 protein: CASSLSQYQPQHF
CDR3 DNA: TGTGCCAGTAGTCTGTCCCAATATCAGCCCCAGCATTTT

J gene: TRBJ2-1
clone size: .
V gene: TRBV6-5
D gene: TRBD2
CDR3 protein: CASRGLASSYNEQFF
CDR3 DNA: TGTGCCAGCAGGGGACTAGCGTCATCCTACAATGAGCAGTTCTTC

J gene: TRBJ2-1
clone size: .
V gene: TRBV28
D gene: .
CDR3 protein: CASRGSSYNEQFF
CDR3 DNA: TGTGCCAGCCGGGGGAGCTCCTACAATGAGCAGTTCTTC

J gene: TRBJ1-2
clone size: .
V gene: TRBV28
D gene: TRBD1
CDR3 protein: CASSSSARGRDGYTF
CDR3 DNA: TGTGCCAGCAGTTCCTCCGCCAGGGGGCGAGATGGCTACACCTTC

J gene: TRBJ1-4
clone size: once
V gene: TRBV7-9
D gene: TRBD1
CDR3 protein: CASSPDRGISNEKLFF
CDR3 DNA: TGTGCCAGCAGCCCGGACAGGGGGATATCTAATGAAAAACTGTTTTTT

J gene: TRBJ2-7
clone size: .
V gene: TRBV4-3
D gene: .
CDR3 protein: CASSQGPQGAYEQYF
CDR3 DNA: TGCGCCAGCAGCCAAGGCCCCCAAGGGGCCTACGAGCAGTACTTC